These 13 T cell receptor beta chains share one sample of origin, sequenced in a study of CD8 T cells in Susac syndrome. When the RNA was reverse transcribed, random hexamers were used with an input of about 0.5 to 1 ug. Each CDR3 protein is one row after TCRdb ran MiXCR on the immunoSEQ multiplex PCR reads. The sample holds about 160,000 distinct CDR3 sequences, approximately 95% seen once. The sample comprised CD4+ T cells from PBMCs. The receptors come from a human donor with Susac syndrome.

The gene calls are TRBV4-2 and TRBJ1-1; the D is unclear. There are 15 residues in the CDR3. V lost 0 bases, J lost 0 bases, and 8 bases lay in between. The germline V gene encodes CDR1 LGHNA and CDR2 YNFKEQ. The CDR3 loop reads CASSQDNTLNTEAFF. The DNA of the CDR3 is TGTGCCAGCAGCCAAGATAACACTTTGAACACTGAAGCTTTCTTT.

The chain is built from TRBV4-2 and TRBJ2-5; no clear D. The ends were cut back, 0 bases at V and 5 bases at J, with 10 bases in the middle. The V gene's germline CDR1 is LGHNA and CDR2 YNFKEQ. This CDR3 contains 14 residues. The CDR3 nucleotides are TGTGCCAGCAGCCAAGATTGGGGTGTCGAGACCCAGTACTTC. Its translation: CASSQDWGVETQYF.

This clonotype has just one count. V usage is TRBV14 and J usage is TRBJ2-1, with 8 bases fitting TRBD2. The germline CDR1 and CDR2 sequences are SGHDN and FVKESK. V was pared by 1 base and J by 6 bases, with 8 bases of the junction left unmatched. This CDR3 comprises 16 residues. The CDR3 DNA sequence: TGTGCCAGCAGCCAAGCTCTCGGACTAGCCGTCAATGAGCAGTTCTTC. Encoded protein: CASSQALGLAVNEQFF.

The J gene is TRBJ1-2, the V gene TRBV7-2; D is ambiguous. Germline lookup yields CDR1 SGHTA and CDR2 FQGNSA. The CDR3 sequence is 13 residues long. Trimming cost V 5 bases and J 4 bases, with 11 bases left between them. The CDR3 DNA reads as TGTGCCAGCAGCCCAGGTGGAAGCTATGGCTACACCTTC. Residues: CASSPGGSYGYTF.

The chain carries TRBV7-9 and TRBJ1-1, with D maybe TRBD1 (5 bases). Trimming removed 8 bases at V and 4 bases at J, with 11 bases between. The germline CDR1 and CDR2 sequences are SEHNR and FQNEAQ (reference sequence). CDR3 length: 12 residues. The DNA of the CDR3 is TGTGCCAGCCGCGCAGGGACCACTGAAGCTTTCTTT. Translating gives CASRAGTTEAFF.

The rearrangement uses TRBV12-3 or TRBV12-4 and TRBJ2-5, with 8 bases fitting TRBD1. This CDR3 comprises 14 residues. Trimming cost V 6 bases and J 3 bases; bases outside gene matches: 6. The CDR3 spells CASRRTGWEETQYF. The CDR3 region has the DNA TGTGCCAGCAGGAGGACAGGGTGGGAAGAGACCCAGTACTTC.

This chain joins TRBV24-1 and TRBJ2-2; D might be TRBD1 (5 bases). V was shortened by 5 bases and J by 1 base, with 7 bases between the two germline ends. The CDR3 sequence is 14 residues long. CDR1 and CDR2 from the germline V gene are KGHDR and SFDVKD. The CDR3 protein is CATSVDRNTGELFF. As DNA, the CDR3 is TGTGCCACCAGTGTTGACAGGAACACCGGGGAGCTGTTTTTT.

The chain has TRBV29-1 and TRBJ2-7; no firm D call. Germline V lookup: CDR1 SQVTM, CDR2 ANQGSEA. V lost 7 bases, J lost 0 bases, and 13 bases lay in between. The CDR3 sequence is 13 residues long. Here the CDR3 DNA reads TGCAGCGCTGAGACTCTCTACTCCTACGAGCAGTACTTC. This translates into CSAETLYSYEQYF.

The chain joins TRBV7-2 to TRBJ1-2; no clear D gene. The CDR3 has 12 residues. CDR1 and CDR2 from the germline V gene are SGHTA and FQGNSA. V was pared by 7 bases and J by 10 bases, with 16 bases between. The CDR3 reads CASTPNDSDYTF. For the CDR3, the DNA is TGTGCCAGCACACCAAACGACTCGGACTACACCTTC.

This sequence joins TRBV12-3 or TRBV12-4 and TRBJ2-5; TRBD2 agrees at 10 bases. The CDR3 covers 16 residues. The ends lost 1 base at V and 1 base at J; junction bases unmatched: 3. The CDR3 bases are TGTGCCAGCAGTTTAGGTAGCGGGAGGACCCAAGAGACCCAGTACTTC. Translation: CASSLGSGRTQETQYF.

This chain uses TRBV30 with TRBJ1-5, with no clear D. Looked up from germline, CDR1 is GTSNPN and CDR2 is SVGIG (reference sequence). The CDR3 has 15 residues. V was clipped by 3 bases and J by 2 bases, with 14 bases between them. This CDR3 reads CAWSHRHGGNQPQHF. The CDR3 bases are TGTGCCTGGAGCCACCGACATGGCGGCAATCAGCCCCAGCATTTT. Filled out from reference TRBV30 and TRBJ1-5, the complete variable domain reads SQTIHQWPATLVQPVGSPLSLECTVEGTSNPNLYWYRQAAGRGLQLLFYSVGIGQISSEVPQNLSASRPQDRQFILSSKKLLLSDSGFYLCAWSHRHGGNQPQHFGDGTRLSIL.

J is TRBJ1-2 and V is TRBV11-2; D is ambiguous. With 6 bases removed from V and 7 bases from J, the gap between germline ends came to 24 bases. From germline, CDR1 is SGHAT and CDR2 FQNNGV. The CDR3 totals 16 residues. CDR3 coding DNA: TGTGCCAGCAGGCAATTTACGGCCCCGGGAGCGTCTGGCTACACCTTC. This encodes CASRQFTAPGASGYTF.

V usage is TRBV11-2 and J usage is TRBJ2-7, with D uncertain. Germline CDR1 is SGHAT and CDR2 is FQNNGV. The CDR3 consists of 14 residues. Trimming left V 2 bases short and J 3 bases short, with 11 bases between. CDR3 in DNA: TGTGCCAGCAGCTTATCCCCAGATCTCTACGAGCAGTACGTC. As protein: CASSLSPDLYEQYV.